These T cell receptor beta chains were read from a single sample in a study of blood T cell repertoires in COVID-19. The data were produced by immunoSEQ multiplex PCR, yet TCRdb's version contains in-frame clones alone and is incomplete. The sample has a few hundred thousand clones; about 86% are singletons. Sample: PBMCs or T cells enriched from blood (not recorded which). Receptor source: a man aged 25 to 45 with acute COVID-19. Each CDR3 is given with its conserved first and last residue. A D gene is named only where the DNA matches it firmly. A row's size may be missing; if present it is once, few, many or a size class.

>TRBV11-2|TRBJ1-5|NA|13|once
CASSLAPQQPQHF
TGTGCCAGCAGCTTAGCCCCCCAACAGCCCCAGCATTTT
>TRBV9|TRBJ1-4|NA|14|NA
CASSTDRPNEKLFF
TGTGCCAGCAGCACCGACAGGCCGAATGAAAAACTGTTTTTT
>TRBV7-2|TRBJ1-4|TRBD1|15|few
CASSLVDRINEKLFF
TGTGCCAGCAGCTTAGTGGACAGGATTAATGAAAAACTGTTTTTT
>TRBV29-1|TRBJ1-2|NA|12|once
CSVGQENYGYTF
TGCAGCGTTGGGCAAGAAAACTATGGCTACACCTTC
>TRBV27|TRBJ2-1|TRBD2|16|NA
CASSISGRSSYNEQFF
TGTGCCAGCAGCATTAGCGGGAGGTCCTCCTACAATGAGCAGTTCTTC
>TRBV5-1|TRBJ2-2|TRBD2|16|NA
CASSLAGPGRAGELFF
TGTGCCAGCAGCCTAGCGGGGCCGGGTCGAGCCGGGGAGCTGTTTTTT
>TRBV28|TRBJ1-2|TRBD1|14|NA
CASTIGTGRYGYTF
TGTGCCAGCACCATAGGGACAGGGCGATATGGCTACACCTTC
>TRBV9|TRBJ1-2|TRBD1|14|NA
CASSVGTGGYGYTF
TGTGCCAGCAGCGTAGGGACAGGGGGGTATGGCTACACCTTC
>TRBV6-2/TRBV6-3|TRBJ1-3|NA|15|NA
CASSTTAIPGNTIYF
TGTGCCAGCAGTACGACTGCGATTCCGGGAAACACCATATATTTT
>TRBV4-1|TRBJ1-1|NA|18|NA
CASSVQPQGHGMNTEAFF
TGCGCCAGCAGCGTCCAGCCCCAGGGGCACGGGATGAACACTGAAGCTTTCTTT
>TRBV5-5|TRBJ1-6|NA|14|NA
CASSLDRANSPLHF
TGTGCCAGCAGCTTGGACAGGGCCAATTCACCCCTCCACTTT
>TRBV6-5|TRBJ2-2|NA|16|NA
CASSYASRLNTGELFF
TGTGCCAGCAGTTACGCGAGCAGACTGAACACCGGGGAGCTGTTTTTT
>TRBV5-1|TRBJ2-5|TRBD1|17|NA
CASLKGDRAAYQETQYF
TGCGCCAGTCTAAAGGGCGACAGGGCTGCATACCAAGAGACCCAGTACTTC
>TRBV18|TRBJ2-1|TRBD2|16|NA
CASSPLVGGGDNEQFF
TGTGCCAGCTCACCCCTTGTCGGGGGAGGGGATAATGAGCAGTTCTTC
>TRBV7-9|TRBJ2-2|TRBD1|15|NA
CASSFSTGATGELFF
TGTGCCAGCAGCTTTTCGACAGGGGCGACCGGGGAGCTGTTTTTT
>TRBV28|TRBJ1-1|NA|16|NA
CASSDGADLGGTEAFF
TGTGCCAGCAGCGACGGAGCCGATTTGGGGGGGACTGAAGCTTTCTTT
>TRBV6-2/TRBV6-3|TRBJ1-5|NA|17|NA
CASSKDPTGGANQPQHF
TGTGCCAGCAGTAAGGATCCGACAGGTGGGGCCAATCAGCCCCAGCATTTT
>TRBV6-2/TRBV6-3|TRBJ2-5|TRBD2|16|NA
CASSFPLAGGSETQYF
TGTGCCAGCAGTTTCCCACTAGCGGGGGGATCAGAGACCCAGTACTTC
>TRBV29-1|TRBJ1-1|TRBD1|14|NA
CSVLGDRGNTEAFF
TGCAGCGTCCTAGGAGACAGGGGTAACACTGAAGCTTTCTTT
>TRBV28|TRBJ1-2|NA|13|NA
CAGRSPGRGGYTF
TGTGCCGGCCGCTCCCCCGGGAGGGGCGGCTACACCTTC
>TRBV5-5|TRBJ2-3|NA|15|NA
CASSSPGGIADTQYF
TGTGCCAGCAGCAGTCCGGGGGGCATCGCAGATACGCAGTATTTT
>TRBV30|TRBJ1-4|NA|14|NA
CAWSDRQINEKLFF
TGTGCCTGGAGTGATCGACAAATAAATGAAAAACTGTTTTTT
>TRBV2|TRBJ2-2|NA|14|NA
CASSDFFVTGELFF
TGTGCCAGCAGTGATTTCTTCGTCACCGGGGAGCTGTTTTTT
>TRBV25-1|TRBJ1-1|NA|13|NA
CASRDSVNTEAFF
TGTGCCAGCCGTGACAGCGTGAACACTGAAGCTTTCTTT
>TRBV29-1|TRBJ2-2|NA|12|NA
CSVAPGRGELFF
TGCAGCGTAGCTCCGGGGAGGGGGGAGCTGTTTTTT
>TRBV27|TRBJ2-5|TRBD1|15|NA
CASSLVDREQETQYF
TGTGCCAGCAGTTTGGTGGACAGGGAACAAGAGACCCAGTACTTC
>TRBV28|TRBJ1-2|TRBD1|16|few
CASSLGTGVTNYGYTF
TGTGCCAGCAGTTTAGGAACAGGGGTTACTAACTATGGCTACACCTTC
>TRBV5-1|TRBJ1-1|NA|15|once
CASSLSTQKNTEAFF
TGTGCCAGCAGCTTGTCGACACAGAAGAACACTGAAGCTTTCTTT
>TRBV9|TRBJ1-6|NA|15|NA
CASSVDPSLNSPLHF
TGTGCCAGCAGCGTAGATCCGTCCCTTAATTCACCCCTCCACTTT
>TRBV5-1|TRBJ1-5|TRBD1|17|NA
CASSPGQGQGTGQPQHF
TGCGCCAGCAGCCCTGGCCAGGGACAGGGAACGGGTCAGCCCCAGCATTTT
>TRBV7-6|TRBJ1-1|TRBD1|17|NA
CASSLVVGQGAMTEAFF
TGTGCCAGCAGCTTAGTTGTAGGACAGGGGGCGATGACTGAAGCTTTCTTT
>TRBV28|TRBJ2-3|TRBD2|17|NA
CASSLRGLAESTDTQYF
TGTGCCAGCAGTTTACGTGGGCTAGCGGAAAGCACAGATACGCAGTATTTT
>TRBV5-4|TRBJ1-5|NA|13|NA
CASSFGDGQPQHF
TGTGCCAGCAGCTTTGGAGACGGTCAGCCCCAGCATTTT
>TRBV9|TRBJ2-3|TRBD2|18|NA
CASSADHRGTSGVDTQYF
TGTGCCAGCAGCGCCGATCACCGAGGGACTAGCGGGGTAGATACGCAGTATTTT
>TRBV5-6|TRBJ2-1|TRBD1|15|NA
CASSLGADRYNEQFF
TGTGCCAGCAGCTTGGGCGCGGACAGGTACAATGAGCAGTTCTTC
>TRBV24-1|TRBJ1-5|NA|14|NA
CATSDRGAHQPQHF
TGTGCCACCAGTGACAGGGGTGCCCATCAGCCCCAGCATTTT
>TRBV27|TRBJ2-3|NA|13|NA
CASSFIGADTQYF
TGTGCCAGCAGTTTTATAGGGGCAGATACGCAGTATTTT
>TRBV3-1/TRBV3-2|TRBJ1-2|NA|15|NA
CASSQNQGLLYGYTF
TGTGCCAGCAGCCAAAACCAGGGGCTTCTCTATGGCTACACCTTC
>TRBV27|TRBJ1-1|TRBD1|13|NA
CASRTGLNTEAFF
TGTGCCAGCAGGACAGGGTTGAACACTGAAGCTTTCTTT
>TRBV14|TRBJ1-2|NA|14|many
CASSQDIADWGYTF
TGTGCCAGCAGCCAAGATATCGCGGACTGGGGCTACACCTTC
>TRBV5-5|TRBJ2-1|TRBD2|15|NA
CASSLVTSGYNEQFF
TGTGCCAGCAGCTTGGTTACTAGCGGTTACAATGAGCAGTTCTTC
>TRBV5-1|TRBJ2-3|TRBD1|18|NA
CASSNGVLTGGYTDTQYF
TGCGCCAGCAGCAATGGCGTCTTGACAGGGGGATACACAGATACGCAGTATTTT
>TRBV4-2|TRBJ1-1|NA|14|NA
CASSQELGGTEAFF
TGTGCCAGCAGCCAAGAATTGGGGGGTACTGAAGCTTTCTTT
>TRBV29-1|TRBJ1-3|NA|11|NA
CSVRSGNTIYF
TGCAGCGTGCGCTCTGGAAACACCATATATTTT
>TRBV4-1|TRBJ2-1|NA|15|NA
CASSQVLGGYNEQFF
TGCGCCAGCAGCCAAGTTCTAGGCGGGTACAATGAGCAGTTCTTC
>TRBV4-2|TRBJ1-3|NA|18|NA
CASSQDLSGTSSGNTIYF
TGTGCCAGCAGCCAAGATCTGTCGGGAACGAGCTCTGGAAACACCATATATTTT
>TRBV19|TRBJ2-1|TRBD1|15|once
CASSSGTGYLNEQFF
TGTGCCAGTAGTAGCGGGACAGGGTATTTGAATGAGCAGTTCTTC
>TRBV7-8|TRBJ2-5|TRBD2|17|NA
CASTRLPRGLAGETQYF
TGTGCCAGCACCCGACTACCCCGGGGACTAGCGGGAGAGACCCAGTACTTC
>TRBV10-3|TRBJ2-1|NA|14|NA
CAIDPQGSYNEQFF
TGTGCCATCGACCCCCAGGGATCCTACAATGAGCAGTTCTTC
>TRBV27|TRBJ1-2|TRBD1|15|NA
CASSLQGTGGYGYTF
TGTGCCAGCAGTTTACAGGGGACAGGGGGGTATGGCTACACCTTC
>TRBV6-4|TRBJ1-2|NA|13|NA
CASSDPRGYGYTF
TGTGCCAGCAGTGATCCGCGGGGGTATGGCTACACCTTC
>TRBV5-4|TRBJ2-1|TRBD2|16|once
CASSLVATSGGNEQFF
TGTGCCAGCAGCTTGGTCGCGACTAGCGGGGGCAATGAGCAGTTCTTC
>TRBV9|TRBJ2-1|TRBD2|16|once
CASSGGGTSGSGEQFF
TGTGCCAGCAGTGGGGGAGGGACTAGCGGGAGTGGTGAGCAGTTCTTC